This section outlines one T cell receptor (beta chain) sequence together with its context. Within the sample, other DNA sequences also encode this same CDR3. Original processing methods: Amplification with reference gene primers provided the estimates of nucleated cell counts. The method was immunoSEQ multiplex PCR; TCRdb's version includes in-frame clones alone and lacks a portion of them. V and J calls and clone size are as listed in that table; D and trimming were resolved from the DNA. The table records about 80,000 clones, around 80% of them present only once. This entry is derived from a study of blood T cell repertoires in COVID-19. The wider study: Material from acute and convalescent COVID-19 was sourced from the United States, Italy and Spain. T cells, B-cell-depleted T cells, or PBMCs supplied cDNA or gDNA.

Sequencing was carried out using peripheral blood. This clonotype originated in a woman aged 70-85 years with acute or convalescent COVID-19.

The CDR3 loop reads CASSGGQENSPLHF. Written as DNA, the CDR3 is TGTGCCAGCAGCGGGGGACAGGAAAATTCACCCCTCCACTTT. This chain connects TRBV7-9 to TRBJ1-6; 8 bases match TRBD1. Germline CDR1 is SEHNR and CDR2 is FQNEAQ (reference sequence). The CDR3 has 14 residues. V lost 5 bases, J lost 7 bases, and 4 bases stayed unmatched.